These 10 T cell receptor beta chains share one sample of origin, sequenced in a study of cytomegalovirus exposure and HLA in healthy donors (dated by TCRdb to 2015 to 2018). Libraries were built with the immunoSEQ multiplex PCR assay. A mixture of 60 forward primers for TCR Vbeta segments and 13 reverse primers for TCR Jbeta segments was used in the multiplex PCR. TCRdb obtained this table from immuneACCESS and retained in-frame rearrangements with V and J assigned. These tables miss some clones; where compared with another copy, unresolved V genes account for less than half of the shortfall, and the remainder is unexplained. This sample comprises 200,000 or so clones, 87% of them detected only once. The top ten clonotypes cover less than 0.3% of the sample. The source material was PBMCs. The receptors here all came from a girl under three years old in good health and CMV-seronegative.

This chain links TRBV5-8 with TRBJ2-7; 8 bases fit TRBD1. The CDR3 length is 14 residues. Unmatched junction bases numbered 2, after V lost 2 bases and J lost 1 base. Germline V gene sequence: CDR1 SGHTS, CDR2 YDEGEE. For the CDR3, the DNA is TGTGCCAGCAGCTTCCGGGACAGGTCCTACGAGCAGTACTTC. It codes for CASSFRDRSYEQYF.

The chain carries TRBV6-6 and TRBJ2-7; 7 bases line up with TRBD1. Trimming removed 6 bases from V and 3 bases from J; junction bases left unmatched: 2. The CDR3 has 12 amino acids. The germline V gene has CDR1 MNHNY and CDR2 SVGAGI (reference sequence). In nucleotides, the CDR3 is TGTGCCAGCAGGGGGGACAGCTACGAGCAGTACTTC. Its translation: CASRGDSYEQYF.

CDR3 sequence: CASSQNPTDSYGYTF. The CDR3 nucleotides are TGCGCCAGCAGCCAAAACCCCACGGACAGCTATGGCTACACCTTC. The chain joins TRBV4-1 to TRBJ1-2; D perhaps matches TRBD1 (6 bases). The CDR3 consists of 15 residues. Trimming shortened V by 2 bases and J by 4 bases, and 14 bases separated the two germline ends. Germline CDR1 and CDR2: MGHRA and YSYEKL.

This CDR3 is CASSWTASGSSYEQYF. In nucleotides, the CDR3 is TGCGCCAGCAGCTGGACCGCTAGCGGTAGCTCCTACGAGCAGTACTTC. The chain recombines TRBV5-1 with TRBJ2-7; 7 bases match TRBD2. The CDR3 length is 16 residues. V shed 3 bases, J shed 0 bases, and the junction held 9 bases outside the gene matches. Germline values: CDR1 SGHRS, CDR2 YFSETQ.

The chain has TRBV18 and TRBJ2-7; maybe TRBD2 (7 bases). The germline V gene encodes CDR1 KGHSH and CDR2 LQKENI. The CDR3 runs to 15 residues. Trimming removed 4 bases at V and 3 bases at J, with 16 bases between. Here the CDR3 DNA reads TGTGCCAGCTCACTAAAGGGGGGGTATGACTACGAGCAGTACTTC. Its translation: CASSLKGGYDYEQYF.

This clone was seen only once. Mismatch with germline at one junction end may stem from a read error. The chain is built from TRBV7-3 and TRBJ1-2, with D perhaps matching TRBD1 (5 bases). Germline values: CDR1 SGHTA, CDR2 FQGTGA. CDR3 length: 13 amino acids. The CDR3 protein is CASSLNRDYGYTF. Written as DNA, the CDR3 is TGTGCCAGCAGCTTAAATAGGGACTATGGCTACACCTTT.

This chain links TRBV27 with TRBJ1-6; perhaps TRBD1 as D (5 bases). The germline V gene encodes CDR1 MNHEY and CDR2 SMNVEV (reference sequence). The CDR3 sequence is 14 residues long. Trimming pared 5 bases from V and 6 bases from J, leaving 11 bases between. CDR3 amino acids: CASSMGGVNSPLHF. CDR3 nucleotides: TGTGCCAGCAGTATGGGGGGGGTTAATTCACCCCTCCACTTT.

The rearrangement uses TRBV4-3 and TRBJ2-1, with 11 bases identical to TRBD2. The germline gives CDR1 LGHNA, CDR2 YSLEER. The CDR3 has 20 residues. The V gene end was trimmed by 4 bases and the J gene end by 0 bases; junction bases not matched to a gene: 14. The CDR3 DNA reads TGCGCCAGCAGCCCAAGAAACCAACGAGGACTAGCGGGCTCCTACAATGAGCAGTTCTTC. It is translated as CASSPRNQRGLAGSYNEQFF.

The chain couples TRBV5-1 to TRBJ2-2, with 11 bases aligning to TRBD2. V lost 1 base, J lost 4 bases, and 3 bases stayed unmatched. The CDR3 consists of 16 residues. The germline V gene encodes CDR1 SGHRS and CDR2 YFSETQ. The CDR3 DNA is TGCGCCAGCAGCTTGACTAGCGGGAGCCTCACCGGGGAGCTGTTTTTT. Translated, it gives CASSLTSGSLTGELFF.

This clone was observed a few times. The chain couples TRBV19 to TRBJ2-2; 7 bases are shared with TRBD2. From germline, CDR1 is LNHDA and CDR2 SQIVND (reference sequence). Losses at the gene ends were 11 bases for V and 4 bases for J; bases not matched to a gene: 13. The CDR3 has 15 amino acids. CDR3 residues: CACSLSGRATGELFF. Here the CDR3 DNA reads TGTGCCTGCAGCCTTAGCGGGCGTGCCACCGGGGAGCTGTTTTTT.